Presented here are 7 T cell receptor beta chains from one specimen sequenced in a study of blood T cell repertoires in COVID-19. The method was immunoSEQ multiplex PCR; TCRdb's version includes in-frame clones alone and lacks a portion of them. Of about 39,000 clones listed, 85% are singletons. Sequenced input: peripheral blood. The receptor source for this set is a human donor in a cohort sampled during active COVID-19.

This chain connects TRBV18 to TRBJ1-1; weak D call: TRBD1 (5 bases). Germline CDR1 reads KGHSH; CDR2 reads LQKENI. The ends were cut back, 3 bases at V and 9 bases at J, with 17 bases in the middle. The length of the CDR3 is 14 residues. CDR3 amino acids: CASSPPGGRGQAFF. The CDR3 DNA reads as TGTGCCAGCTCACCTCCGGGGGGTCGAGGCCAAGCTTTCTTT.

The J gene is TRBJ2-6, the V gene TRBV27; 10 bases map to TRBD1. This CDR3 contains 19 residues. The ends lost 3 bases at V and 0 bases at J; junction bases unmatched: 8. In germline, CDR1 is MNHEY, CDR2 SMNVEV (reference sequence). CDR3: CASSFWDRGFSSGANVLTF. CDR3 nucleotides: TGTGCCAGCAGTTTTTGGGACAGGGGTTTTAGCTCTGGGGCCAACGTCCTGACTTTC. Based on the CDR3 plus reference TRBV27 and TRBJ2-6, the full variable domain is EAQVTQNPRYLITVTGKKLTVTCSQNMNHEYMSWYRQDPGLGLRQIYYSMNVEVTDKGDVPEGYKVSRKEKRNFPLILESPSPNQTSLYFCASSFWDRGFSSGANVLTFGAGSRLTVL.

The gene calls are TRBV7-3 and TRBJ2-3; 10 nucleotides agree with TRBD1. The CDR3 is 14 amino acids. Germline V gene data show CDR1 as SGHTA and CDR2 as FQGTGA. V gave up 3 bases and J gave up 5 bases; unmatched junction bases: 2. This CDR3 reads CASSLGTGVDTQYF. The CDR3 DNA reads TGTGCCAGCAGCTTGGGGACAGGGGTAGATACGCAGTATTTT.

This chain joins TRBV5-8 and TRBJ1-2; TRBD1 aligns across 9 bases. The CDR3 runs to 14 residues. Germline assignment: CDR1 SGHTS and CDR2 YDEGEE. The V gene end was trimmed by 4 bases and the J gene end by 4 bases; junction bases not matched to a gene: 5. CDR3 region: CASSPRDRVYGYTF. The DNA of the CDR3 is TGTGCCAGCAGCCCCCGGGACAGGGTCTATGGCTACACCTTC.

The chain uses TRBV18 and TRBJ2-1; 7 bases line up with TRBD2. With 6 bases clipped from V and 5 bases from J, the junction kept 7 bases outside the gene matches. Germline V gene lookup returns CDR1 KGHSH and CDR2 LQKENI. The length of the CDR3 is 14 residues. The CDR3 spells CASSPGTTNNEQFF. CDR3 DNA: TGTGCCAGCTCCCCCGGGACTACAAACAATGAGCAGTTCTTC.

The J gene is TRBJ2-7, the V gene TRBV3-1 (or the pseudogene TRBV3-2); 9 positions match TRBD1. Looked up from germline, CDR1 is LGHDT and CDR2 is YNNKEL (reference sequence). With V trimmed by 4 bases and J by 2 bases, 3 bases remained unmatched. This CDR3 contains 14 residues. CDR3 bases: TGTGCCAGCAGCCCGGGACAGGGACCCTACGAGCAGTACTTC. It is translated as CASSPGQGPYEQYF.

This clone was found a few times. The chain uses TRBV7-6 and TRBJ1-2; D may be TRBD1 (6 bases). The germline V gene encodes CDR1 SGHVS and CDR2 FNYEAQ. The length of the CDR3 is 15 residues. V lost 5 bases to trimming and J lost 6 bases, with 19 bases between them. The CDR3 region has the DNA TGTGCCAGCAGCCACACCTCAGGGGCCCGGGATGGCTACACCTTC. As protein: CASSHTSGARDGYTF.